The T cell receptor (beta chain) under discussion was sequenced for a study of spatial heterogeneity in lung cancer. Study-level information: As counted in raw reads, each unique TCR and UMI combination appeared more than ten times on average.

As to time point: sample taken at primary tumor resection. From tumor, nontumor lung or frozen PBMC, whole RNA was taken unsorted for sequencing. The CDR3 sequence is 15 residues long. Trimming removed 6 bases from V and 2 bases from J, with 16 bases in between. The germline gives CDR1 MNHEY, CDR2 SVGAGI. This clonotype is large (0.1 to 1%) by share. Unique molecular identifiers tagged every individual TCR cDNA molecule. One entry per CDR3 protein results from TCRdb running MiXCR on the 5' RACE reads. The table has 710 or so distinct CDR3 sequences, 11% seen once. The sequenced sample was normal lung tissue next to the tumor, obtained at surgery. The chain has TRBV6-5 and TRBJ1-2; D call uncertain. This receptor was obtained from a male donor with early-stage non-small cell lung cancer. In DNA, the CDR3 is TGTGCCAGCAGCACCCAAATGACGGGCAACTATGGCTACACCTTC. This translates into CASSTQMTGNYGYTF.